The 12 T cell receptor beta chains in this list originate from one sample, sequenced in a study of low-dose radiotherapy and immunotherapy resistance in tumors. cDNA synthesis used a TRAV/TRBV-specific primer set for both chains. For amplifying TCRs, the PCR ran for approximately 18 cycles with Phusion, which was used together with a constant-region primer and the adapter on the V primers. TCRdb re-called the reads with MiXCR, one entry per CDR3 protein. The table includes approximately 11,000 distinct CDR3 sequences, 45% to 55% detected once. Receptor source: a human donor with advanced metastatic prostate, ovarian, gallbladder or colorectal cancer (not recorded which). This table probably holds off-target reads from a library built for another chain.

This clonotype was seen only a few times. The V call is TRBV5-4, the J call TRBJ2-3, with 11 bases aligning to TRBD1. The CDR3 length is 15 residues. In germline, CDR1 is SGHNT, CDR2 YYREEE (reference sequence). The ends lost 4 bases at V and 5 bases at J; junction bases unmatched: 6. CDR3 residues: CASSVRDRGRDTQYF. The CDR3 DNA is TGTGCCAGCAGCGTGAGGGACAGGGGGAGAGATACGCAGTATTTT. The full variable domain, with the rest looked up from reference TRBV5-4 and TRBJ2-3, is ETGVTQSPTHLIKTRGQQVTLRCSSQSGHNTVSWYQQALGQGPQFIFQYYREEENGRGNFPPRFSGLQFPNYSSELNVNALELDDSALYLCASSVRDRGRDTQYFGPGTRLTVL.

This clonotype was counted between two and nine times. This sequence joins TRBV12-3 or TRBV12-4 and TRBJ1-1; no clear D gene. V lost 3 bases, J lost 1 base, and 6 bases lay in between. The CDR3 runs 13 residues. The CDR3 coding sequence is TGTGCCAGCAGTTTGGACGAGAACACTGAAGCTTTCTTT. It specifies CASSLDENTEAFF.

About this clonotype: At one of its ends the junction is not consistent with the germline gene, which may arise from a read error. This chain uses TRBV6-1 with TRBJ2-1, with 9 bases aligning to TRBD1. The germline CDR1 and CDR2 sequences are MNHNS and SASEGT. The CDR3 length is 17 residues. The CDR3 nucleotides read TGTGCCATCAGTCCTTCACCGGGACAGGGAACCCACAATGAGCAGTTCTTC. This encodes CAISPSPGQGTHNEQFF.

V usage is TRBV12-5 and J usage is TRBJ1-1; 8 bases line up with TRBD1. Germline CDR1 and CDR2: LGHNT and FRNRAP. This CDR3 is built from 14 residues. The junction had 4 bases not matched to a gene; V was cut back by 6 bases and J by 1 base. CDR3 sequence: CASGPGTGNTEAFF. As DNA, the CDR3 is TGTGCTAGTGGCCCCGGGACAGGGAACACTGAAGCTTTCTTT.

This clonotype was counted a few times. This chain links TRBV28 with TRBJ1-1; D may be TRBD1 (6 bases). The germline V gene encodes CDR1 MDHEN and CDR2 SYDVKM. This CDR3 is 13 amino acids long. Trimming stripped 5 bases from V and 5 bases from J, with 12 bases between. CDR3 bases: TGTGCCAGCAGTCGGTCGAGGGGGACTGAAGCTTTCTTT. This gives the protein CASSRSRGTEAFF.

This clonotype has a single count. A read error may account for a junction end that differs from germline. This chain uses TRBV28 with TRBJ1-1; D gene uncertain. From germline, CDR1 is MDHEN and CDR2 SYDVKM. The CDR3 spans 13 residues. CDR3 DNA sequence: TGTGCCAGCAGGTCCCCAACGGTGACTGAAACTTTCTTT. This sequence encodes CASRSPTVTETFF.

The V call is TRBV29-1, the J call TRBJ2-5; 9 nucleotides align to TRBD2. Germline V gene data show CDR1 as SQVTM and CDR2 as ANQGSEA. CDR3 size: 18 residues. V shed 0 bases and J 1 base; nucleotides not matched to a gene: 12. CDR3 sequence: CSVEDLGTAGGFQETQYF. CDR3 nucleotide sequence: TGCAGCGTTGAAGATTTGGGCACTGCGGGAGGGTTCCAAGAGACCCAGTACTTC.

This clonotype was found a few times. The chain recombines TRBV5-1 with TRBJ2-3; D is unclear. Germline-derived CDR1 and CDR2 are SGHRS and YFSETQ. The length of the CDR3 is 13 residues. V was trimmed by 3 bases and J by 6 bases, leaving 11 bases between them. This CDR3 reads CASSSGPWDTQYF. CDR3 sequence (DNA): TGCGCCAGCAGCTCCGGCCCCTGGGATACGCAGTATTTT.

The rearrangement uses TRBV25-1 and TRBJ1-1, with 8 bases fitting TRBD1. The CDR3 is 15 amino acids. Per germline, CDR1 MGHDK and CDR2 SYGVNS. With 2 bases clipped from V and 0 bases from J, the junction kept 2 bases outside the gene matches. The CDR3 DNA follows: TGTGCCAGCAGTGAAGACAGGGGACTGAACACTGAAGCTTTCTTT. Its translation: CASSEDRGLNTEAFF.

This chain uses TRBV3-1 with TRBJ2-7, with TRBD2 matching 7 bases. Per germline, CDR1 LGHDT and CDR2 YNNKEL (reference sequence). V trimming: 0 bases; J trimming: 4 bases; junction bases outside the gene matches: 0. The CDR3 contains 13 residues. Written as DNA, the CDR3 is TGTGCCAGCAGCCAAGAGGGAGGGTACGAGCAGTACTTC. This encodes CASSQEGGYEQYF.

The rearrangement links TRBV12-3 or TRBV12-4 to TRBJ1-6; D is unclear. Trimming took 6 bases from V and 5 from J, leaving 11 bases between them. This CDR3 region has 14 residues. As DNA, the CDR3 is TGTGCCAGCAGCCACGGAACAGATAATTCACCCCTCCACTTT. Translation gives CASSHGTDNSPLHF.

A few counts support this clonotype. The rearrangement uses TRBV28 and TRBJ2-3; D call uncertain. CDR3 length: 15 amino acids. V was pared by 6 bases and J by 2 bases, with 15 bases between. CDR1 and CDR2 (germline): MDHEN, SYDVKM. The CDR3 is CASSPAQFLTDTQYF. The CDR3 bases are TGTGCCAGCAGCCCAGCACAGTTCCTCACAGATACGCAGTATTTT.